This passage covers 6 T cell receptor beta chains from one sample sequenced in a study of blood T cell repertoires in COVID-19. The data were produced by immunoSEQ multiplex PCR, yet TCRdb's version contains in-frame clones alone and is incomplete. The sample shows 150,000 to 200,000 clones, around nine tenths of them seen only once. Sequenced: peripheral blood. These receptors were collected from a human donor in a cohort sampled during active COVID-19.

This sequence joins TRBV27 and TRBJ2-1; D is possibly TRBD2 (5 bases). CDR1 is MNHEY, CDR2 SMNVEV, per germline (reference sequence). Between the trimmed V and J ends, which lost 4 bases and 4 bases, there was a span of 11 bases. This CDR3 spans 14 amino acids. CDR3 sequence: CASSSGGPYNEQFF. The DNA of the CDR3 is TGTGCCAGCAGTTCTGGCGGGCCATACAATGAGCAGTTCTTC.

V gene TRBV12-3 or TRBV12-4 combines with J gene TRBJ1-1; D gene uncertain. The CDR3 totals 13 residues. V was clipped by 6 bases and J by 8 bases, with 16 bases between them. The CDR3 coding sequence is TGTGCCAGCAGCCCTGGGCAGCCCGCAGAAGCTTTCTTT. Translation gives CASSPGQPAEAFF.

The chain uses TRBV4-3 and TRBJ2-2, with 10 bases identical to TRBD2. Losses at the gene ends were 1 base for V and 7 bases for J; bases not matched to a gene: 9. CDR1 is LGHNA, CDR2 YSLEER, per germline. The CDR3 sequence is 17 residues long. Written as DNA, the CDR3 is TGCGCCAGCAGCCAAGTAGGGGCTAGCGGGAGCCACGGGGAGCTGTTTTTT. It is translated as CASSQVGASGSHGELFF.

This clone was counted a few times. This rearrangement joins TRBV7-9 to TRBJ2-2; tentative D call: TRBD1 (6 bases). V lost 4 bases and J 7 bases, leaving 16 bases between the germline ends. This CDR3 is 15 amino acids long. Per the germline V gene, CDR1 is SEHNR and CDR2 is FQNEAQ (reference sequence). CDR3 DNA sequence: TGTGCCAGCAGCTCGGAATACAGGGCAAGCGGGGAGCTGTTTTTT. This encodes CASSSEYRASGELFF.

The chain combines TRBV7-2 with TRBJ2-7, with D uncertain. Deletions cut 1 base from V and 2 bases from J, with 9 bases between. Per germline, CDR1 SGHTA and CDR2 FQGNSA. This CDR3 contains 14 residues. The CDR3 here is CASSLGREAYEQYF. The CDR3 bases are TGTGCCAGCAGCTTAGGGAGAGAAGCCTACGAGCAGTACTTC. Using reference TRBV7-2 and TRBJ2-7 for the parts outside the CDR3, the full variable domain is GAGVSQSPSNKVTEKGKDVELRCDPISGHTALYWYRQSLGQGLEFLIYFQGNSAPDKSGLPSDRFSAERTGGSVSTLTIQRTQQEDSAVYLCASSLGREAYEQYFGPGTRLTVT.

This clone was detected once. The chain has TRBV20-1 and TRBJ2-1; 13 bases map to TRBD2. The ends lost 3 bases at V and 16 bases at J; junction bases unmatched: 3. The V gene's germline CDR1 is DFQATT and CDR2 SNEGSKA (reference sequence). This CDR3 contains 11 residues. The CDR3 DNA sequence: TGCAGTGCTAGGGGGACTAGCGGGGATTTCTTC. This codes for CSARGTSGDFF.